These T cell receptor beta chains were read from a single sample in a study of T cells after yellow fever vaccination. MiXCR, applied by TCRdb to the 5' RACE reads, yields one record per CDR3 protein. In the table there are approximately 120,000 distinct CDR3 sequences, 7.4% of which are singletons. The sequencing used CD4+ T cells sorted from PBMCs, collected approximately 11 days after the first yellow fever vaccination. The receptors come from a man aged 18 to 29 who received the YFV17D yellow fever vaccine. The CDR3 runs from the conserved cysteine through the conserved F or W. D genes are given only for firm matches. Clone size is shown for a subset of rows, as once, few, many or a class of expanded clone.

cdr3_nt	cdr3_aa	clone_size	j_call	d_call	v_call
TGTGCCAGCAGCTTAGTAAGGGGCAGGGGGAAATACAATGAGCAGTTCTTC	CASSLVRGRGKYNEQFF	many	TRBJ2-1	TRBD1	TRBV7-8
TGCGCCAGCAGCACCGACTCTGGGGCCAACGTCCTGACTTTC	CASSTDSGANVLTF	many	TRBJ2-6	.	TRBV5-1
TGCAGCGTCCTCGAGCCGGGACAGGGAGATGAGCAGTTCTTC	CSVLEPGQGDEQFF	many	TRBJ2-1	TRBD1	TRBV29-1
TGTGCCACCAGTGATTTGGGGACAGGCCTAAATCAGCCCCAGCATTTT	CATSDLGTGLNQPQHF	many	TRBJ1-5	TRBD1	TRBV24-1
TGTGCCAGCAGGCGGGGGGGGTACACCGGGGAGCTGTTTTTT	CASRRGGYTGELFF	many	TRBJ2-2	TRBD2	TRBV2
TGTGCCAGCAGCCGTGGGCCGCAAGAGACCCAGTACTTC	CASSRGPQETQYF	many	TRBJ2-5	.	TRBV7-2
TGCGCCAGCAGCTCACGGGGGGCGTCCACCGGGGAGCTGTTTTTT	CASSSRGASTGELFF	many	TRBJ2-2	.	TRBV5-1
TGCAGTGCCAACAGGGGGACCTACGAGCAGTACTTC	CSANRGTYEQYF	many	TRBJ2-7	TRBD1	TRBV20-1
TGCGCCAGCAGCTTGGGGGGACAGGGTCCCCAAGAGACCCAGTACTTC	CASSLGGQGPQETQYF	many	TRBJ2-5	TRBD1	TRBV5-1
TGTGCCAGCAGTCTACTTACAGGGCCCAAAAACATTCAGTACTTC	CASSLLTGPKNIQYF	.	TRBJ2-4	.	TRBV12-3/TRBV12-4
TGTGCCATCAGTGGGGACATCAACTCCTACGAGCAGTACTTC	CAISGDINSYEQYF	many	TRBJ2-7	.	TRBV10-3
TGTGCCAGCAGCCCGGTAGGGAAAGAGACCCAGTACTTC	CASSPVGKETQYF	many	TRBJ2-5	.	TRBV6-6
TGCGCCAGCAGCTTACCCGGGACAGGGGGCAGAGACTATGGCTACACCTTC	CASSLPGTGGRDYGYTF	many	TRBJ1-2	TRBD1	TRBV5-1